The 23 T cell receptor beta chains below were found in one sample sequenced in a study of beta chain features in type 1 diabetes. Reverse transcribing all isolated RNA meant expressed TCRB transcripts were sequenced. Some clones are missing from TCRdb's copy, which holds only in-frame ones; the method was immunoSEQ multiplex PCR. The table has approximately 400,000 clones, roughly 16% seen once. Material: naive CD4+ T cells from blood. The source is a woman between 18 and 30 years old in good health.

Worth noting for this clone: Other DNA sequences in the same sample also yield this CDR3. This sequence joins TRBV30 and TRBJ2-3; TRBD2 aligns across 11 bases. The germline CDR1 and CDR2 sequences are GTSNPN and SVGIG (reference sequence). V gave up 5 bases and J gave up 3 bases; unmatched junction bases: 4. CDR3 size: 14 residues. CDR3 nucleotides: TGTGCCTGGGGCACTAGCGGGAGTACAGATACGCAGTATTTT. Translating it yields CAWGTSGSTDTQYF.

A few counts support this clone. V and J are TRBV5-1 and TRBJ1-2; D remains unclear. Trimming removed 0 bases from V and 8 bases from J, with 11 bases in between. This CDR3 has 13 residues. Germline V CDR1 and CDR2: SGHRS, YFSETQ. CDR3 DNA: TGCGCCAGCAGCTTGGGAGGGAGCCGCGGCTACACCTTC. Amino acids: CASSLGGSRGYTF.

V gene TRBV5-1 combines with J gene TRBJ1-4; 8 bases agree with TRBD1. The germline gives CDR1 SGHRS, CDR2 YFSETQ. V gave up 0 bases and J gave up 5 bases; unmatched junction bases: 9. This CDR3 is built from 17 residues. The CDR3 sequence is CASSLGTDRASNEKLFF. The CDR3 DNA sequence: TGCGCCAGCAGCTTGGGAACGGACAGGGCCTCGAATGAAAAACTGTTTTTT.

This clone has just a few counts. This chain joins TRBV30 and TRBJ2-3; 10 bases map to TRBD1. V lost 4 bases and J lost 4; bases outside the gene matches: 5. There are 14 residues in the CDR3. CDR1 is GTSNPN and CDR2 is SVGIG in the germline V gene (reference sequence). CDR3: CAWTTGGFPDTQYF. The CDR3 DNA follows: TGTGCCTGGACGACAGGGGGCTTTCCAGATACGCAGTATTTT.

This chain connects TRBV5-4 to TRBJ2-5, with TRBD2 matching over 7 bases. V lost 4 bases and J lost 4; bases outside the gene matches: 10. This CDR3 spans 15 amino acids. Germline V gene data show CDR1 as SGHNT and CDR2 as YYREEE (reference sequence). The DNA for the CDR3 is TGTGCCAGCAGCGGGGGACTATCTAACGGAGAGACCCAGTACTTC. This codes for CASSGGLSNGETQYF.

The chain joins TRBV5-1 to TRBJ1-5; unclear D gene. V dropped 2 bases and J dropped 2 bases, with 8 bases sitting between them. Per the germline V gene, CDR1 is SGHRS and CDR2 is YFSETQ. This CDR3 is built from 14 residues. CDR3 in amino acids: CASSLSEGNQPQHF. The CDR3 nucleotides read TGCGCCAGCAGCTTATCAGAAGGCAATCAGCCCCAGCATTTT.

The chain couples TRBV29-1 to TRBJ2-2; D is uncertain. Per germline, CDR1 SQVTM and CDR2 ANQGSEA. CDR3 size: 13 residues. Trimming stripped 5 bases from V and 7 bases from J, with 14 bases between. For the CDR3, the DNA is TGCAGCGTTTGTCTAGAAACGGGCGGGGAGCTGTTTTTT. Translated: CSVCLETGGELFF.

A few counts support this clone. The chain links TRBV7-2 to TRBJ1-2, with TRBD1 matching over 9 bases. Per germline, CDR1 SGHTA and CDR2 FQGNSA. With V trimmed by 5 bases and J by 6 bases, 7 bases remained unmatched. The CDR3 spans 14 residues. The CDR3 region has the DNA TGTGCCAGCAGCCCAGGACAGGGGAGGCATGGCTACACCTTC. Translation: CASSPGQGRHGYTF. Supplemented by reference TRBV7-2 and TRBJ1-2, the full variable domain reads GAGVSQSPSNKVTEKGKDVELRCDPISGHTALYWYRQSLGQGLEFLIYFQGNSAPDKSGLPSDRFSAERTGGSVSTLTIQRTQQEDSAVYLCASSPGQGRHGYTFGSGTRLTVV.

This chain joins TRBV7-9 and TRBJ2-7; TRBD2 matches 8 bases. The J segment lost 5 bases and the V segment lost 4 bases, leaving 10 bases of the junction unmatched. The CDR3 extends over 15 amino acids. The germline CDR1 and CDR2 sequences are SEHNR and FQNEAQ (reference sequence). The CDR3 DNA is TGTGCCAGCAGCTCCCGAGCGGGAGTCGTAAACGAGCAGTACTTC. Translation: CASSSRAGVVNEQYF.

This chain uses TRBV5-4 with TRBJ2-1, with 8 bases matching TRBD1. The J segment lost 7 bases and the V segment lost 8 bases, leaving 2 bases of the junction unmatched. The CDR3 is 11 residues long. The germline V gene has CDR1 SGHNT and CDR2 YYREEE (reference sequence). As DNA, the CDR3 is TGTGCCAGTAACAGGGGGAATGAGCAGTTCTTC. Protein sequence: CASNRGNEQFF.

This clone has a handful of counts. The genes are TRBV7-9 and TRBJ2-6; no reliable D call. There are 17 residues in the CDR3. Germline-derived CDR1 and CDR2 are SEHNR and FQNEAQ (reference sequence). Trimming took off 8 bases at V and 0 bases at J, with 17 bases between the two ends. CDR3 DNA: TGTGCCAGCTCCCCTCTTAGAGCTTACTCTGGGGCCAACGTCCTGACTTTC. This codes for CASSPLRAYSGANVLTF.

This clone was observed a handful of times. The chain has TRBV2 and TRBJ2-1; D not certain. Trimming left V 2 bases short and J 4 bases short, with 12 bases between. There are 15 residues in the CDR3. Germline CDR1 reads SNHLY; CDR2 reads FYNNEI. The CDR3 reads CASSEQVSSYNEQFF. CDR3 nucleotide sequence: TGTGCCAGCAGTGAACAAGTTAGCAGTTACAATGAGCAGTTCTTC. The variable domain in full, with the rest retrieved from reference TRBV2 and TRBJ2-1, is EPEVTQTPSHQVTQMGQEVILRCVPISNHLYFYWYRQILGQKVEFLVSFYNNEISEKSEIFDDQFSVERPDGSNFTLKIRSTKLEDSAMYFCASSEQVSSYNEQFFGPGTRLTVL.

The chain's CDR3 is CASSQGLAGFTGELFF. CDR3 coding DNA: TGTGCCAGCAGCCAAGGACTAGCGGGATTCACCGGGGAGCTGTTTTTT. This sequence joins TRBV14 and TRBJ2-2, with TRBD2 matching over 11 bases. CDR1 is SGHDN and CDR2 is FVKESK in the germline V gene. The CDR3 is 16 amino acids. V shed 1 base, J shed 4 bases, and the junction held 2 bases outside the gene matches.

The V and J genes are TRBV28 and TRBJ2-7; 7 bases are a match to TRBD2. The CDR3 runs to 13 residues. Trimming cost V 7 bases and J 1 base; bases outside gene matches: 4. Germline values: CDR1 MDHEN, CDR2 SYDVKM. CDR3 residues: CASTQGGSYEQYF. In nucleotides, the CDR3 is TGTGCCAGCACTCAGGGAGGGTCCTACGAGCAGTACTTC.

The chain has TRBV27 and TRBJ1-1, with a possible D match to TRBD1 (5 bases). Trimming removed 4 bases at V and 1 base at J, with 16 bases between. The length of the CDR3 is 16 residues. Per germline, CDR1 MNHEY and CDR2 SMNVEV (reference sequence). The CDR3 protein is CASSSTRGRGNTEAFF. CDR3 bases: TGTGCCAGCAGTTCCACACGGGGGAGGGGGAACACTGAAGCTTTCTTT.

The rearrangement links TRBV5-4 to TRBJ1-2, with D perhaps TRBD1 (5 bases). Germline CDR1 and CDR2: SGHNT and YYREEE (reference sequence). V was trimmed by 2 bases and J by 0 bases, leaving 11 bases between them. This CDR3 spans 15 amino acids. CDR3 in amino acids: CASSFQGWANYGYTF. In nucleotides, the CDR3 is TGTGCCAGCAGCTTTCAGGGCTGGGCTAACTATGGCTACACCTTC.

This chain connects TRBV18 to TRBJ2-7; D remains ambiguous. Germline assignment: CDR1 KGHSH and CDR2 LQKENI. The CDR3 runs 14 residues. V was cut by 0 bases and J by 2 bases, with 8 bases left in between. The CDR3 DNA follows: TGTGCCAGCTCACCACCGTCACATCCCTACGAGCAGTACTTC. Translating it yields CASSPPSHPYEQYF.

The J gene is TRBJ2-6, the V gene TRBV4-2; D call uncertain. Trimming shortened V by 0 bases and J by 0 bases, and 12 bases separated the two germline ends. Germline lookup yields CDR1 LGHNA and CDR2 YNFKEQ. This CDR3 spans 18 amino acids. The CDR3 sequence is CASSQDGGRISGANVLTF. CDR3 sequence (DNA): TGTGCCAGCAGCCAAGATGGTGGCAGGATCTCTGGGGCCAACGTCCTGACTTTC.

Comment on this clone: Other DNA sequences in this sample translate to the same CDR3. The chain recombines TRBV9 with TRBJ2-1; D gene unclear. The V and J ends lost 4 bases and 4 bases respectively, with 15 bases between them. The CDR3 loop spans 15 amino acids. CDR1 and CDR2 from the germline V gene are SGDLS and YYNGEE. The CDR3 here is CASSPRLALYNEQFF. The CDR3 DNA reads as TGTGCCAGCAGCCCCCGACTTGCGCTGTACAATGAGCAGTTCTTC.

The J gene is TRBJ2-7, the V gene TRBV28; 16 bases map to TRBD2. Germline loops: CDR1 MDHEN, CDR2 SYDVKM. This CDR3 spans 18 amino acids. Germline trimming cut 4 bases from V and 0 bases from J; bases unmatched to any gene: 6. In DNA form, the CDR3 reads TGTGCCAGCAGTTCAGGGACTAGCGGGAGGGTTAGCTCCTACGAGCAGTACTTC. Protein: CASSSGTSGRVSSYEQYF. The complete variable domain, with remaining parts taken from reference TRBV28 and TRBJ2-7, reads DVKVTQSSRYLVKRTGEKVFLECVQDMDHENMFWYRQDPGLGLRLIYFSYDVKMKEKGDIPEGYSVSREKKERFSLILESASTNQTSMYLCASSSGTSGRVSSYEQYFGPGTRLTVT.

This clone was found a few times. This sequence joins TRBV7-2 and TRBJ2-1, with a tentative D call TRBD2 (5 bases). Trimming cost V 1 base and J 15 bases, with 19 bases left between them. Germline V lookup: CDR1 SGHTA, CDR2 FQGNSA. This CDR3 has 14 amino acids. The CDR3 nucleotides read TGTGCCAGCAGCTTAGTCTCCAGTAACCTCGAGGGGTTCTTC. It specifies CASSLVSSNLEGFF.

This clone was counted a few times. V gene TRBV28 combines with J gene TRBJ2-7, with a possible D match to TRBD1 (6 bases). CDR3 length: 13 residues. V lost 4 bases, J lost 3 bases, and 10 bases lay in between. Germline values: CDR1 MDHEN, CDR2 SYDVKM. CDR3 sequence (DNA): TGTGCCAGCAGTTCGGGACAATACTACGAGCAGTACTTC. It translates to CASSSGQYYEQYF.

This clone appeared a few times. The V gene is TRBV28, the J gene TRBJ2-7; tentatively, D is TRBD1 (6 bases). The CDR3 is 12 residues long. Germline CDR1 is MDHEN and CDR2 is SYDVKM. The V gene lost 5 bases and the J gene lost 6 bases, with 11 bases spanning the gap. The CDR3 is CASSPQGFEQYF. The CDR3 nucleotides read TGTGCCAGCAGTCCCCAGGGGTTCGAGCAGTACTTC.